These 26 T cell receptor beta chains share one sample of origin, sequenced in a study of blood T cell repertoires in COVID-19. Sequencing was performed with immunoSEQ multiplex PCR; in TCRdb, only in-frame clones are kept and a portion is missing. The data contain over 300,000 clones, 80% to 90% of them singletons. The specimen sequenced was peripheral blood. The receptors shown here come from a man between 18 and 35 years old who had recovered from COVID-19.

The chain recombines TRBV6-5 with TRBJ1-2, with no clear D. Deletions cut 2 bases from V and 8 bases from J, with 15 bases between. Germline V gives CDR1 MNHEY, CDR2 SVGAGI. The CDR3 spans 14 residues. In DNA, the CDR3 is TGTGCCAGCAGTTACGTGTTCACGGCAGGCGGCTACACCTTC. It yields the protein CASSYVFTAGGYTF.

The CDR3: CASLQGSNTGELFF. The CDR3 coding sequence is TGTGCCAGTCTTCAGGGCAGTAACACCGGGGAGCTGTTTTTT. The rearrangement joins TRBV19 to TRBJ2-2; perhaps TRBD1 as D (5 bases). The CDR3 has 14 amino acids. The germline CDR1 and CDR2 sequences are LNHDA and SQIVND (reference sequence). V lost 8 bases and J 2 bases, leaving 12 bases between the germline ends.

The chain uses TRBV25-1 and TRBJ2-1, with D unresolved. Trimming left V 0 bases short and J 7 bases short, with 7 bases between. The CDR3 consists of 13 residues. CDR1 MGHDK and CDR2 SYGVNS come from the germline V gene. The CDR3 is CASSEYIPNEQFF. CDR3 nucleotides: TGTGCCAGCAGTGAATATATTCCGAATGAGCAGTTCTTC.

This clone was detected only once. The chain uses TRBV7-6 and TRBJ1-5; tentatively, D is TRBD1 (5 bases). CDR3 length equals 14 residues. Trimming removed 1 base at V and 7 bases at J, with 11 bases between. Looked up from germline, CDR1 is SGHVS and CDR2 is FNYEAQ. CDR3 in amino acids: CASSLDSAGQPQHF. The DNA for the CDR3 is TGTGCCAGCAGCTTAGATTCGGCAGGGCAGCCCCAGCATTTT. Drawing the rest from reference TRBV7-6 and TRBJ1-5, the complete variable domain is GAGVSQSPRYKVTKRGQDVALRCDPISGHVSLYWYRQALGQGPEFLTYFNYEAQQDKSGLPNDRFSAERPEGSISTLTIQRTEQRDSAMYRCASSLDSAGQPQHFGDGTRLSIL.

J is TRBJ1-5 and V is TRBV6-6; the match to TRBD1 covers 7 bases. The germline V gene has CDR1 MNHNY and CDR2 SVGAGI (reference sequence). Trimming took 6 bases from V and 7 from J; bases not matched to a gene: 15. The CDR3 sequence is 16 residues long. CDR3 DNA sequence: TGTGCCAGCAGGACCTCCGGGACAGAGGAAGGACAGCCCCAGCATTTT. This gives the protein CASRTSGTEEGQPQHF.

This clone appeared once. The chain carries TRBV2 and TRBJ1-1; no firm D call. V was clipped by 4 bases and J by 1 base, with 13 bases between them. This CDR3 has 15 amino acids. CDR1 is SNHLY, CDR2 FYNNEI, per germline. The CDR3 region has the DNA TGTGCCAGCAGTGTTACACCGGGAACGAACACTGAAGCTTTCTTT. It codes for CASSVTPGTNTEAFF.

The chain couples TRBV4-1 to TRBJ1-5; 8 bases are shared with TRBD1. CDR1 MGHRA and CDR2 YSYEKL come from the germline V gene. The CDR3 totals 16 residues. Losses at the gene ends were 3 bases for V and 3 bases for J; bases not matched to a gene: 7. The CDR3 here is CASSQKDRDFNQPQHF. In DNA form, the CDR3 reads TGCGCCAGCAGCCAGAAGGACAGGGATTTCAATCAGCCCCAGCATTTT.

The rearrangement uses TRBV19 and TRBJ1-2; D may be TRBD1 (5 bases). CDR1 is LNHDA, CDR2 SQIVND, per germline (reference sequence). This CDR3 has 15 amino acids. V lost 3 bases and J lost 3, with 14 bases in between. CDR3 in amino acids: CASSIHSSRDYGYTF. Here the CDR3 DNA reads TGTGCCAGTAGTATTCACTCATCCAGGGACTATGGCTACACCTTC.

The chain couples TRBV27 to TRBJ2-7, with TRBD1 as a possible D gene (6 bases). The CDR3 consists of 14 residues. The germline gives CDR1 MNHEY, CDR2 SMNVEV (reference sequence). Trimming took 0 bases from V and 3 from J, leaving 9 bases between them. The CDR3 here is CASSLSGHGYEQYF. The CDR3 DNA reads TGTGCCAGCAGTTTATCGGGACACGGCTACGAGCAGTACTTC.

This clone occurred once. The chain uses TRBV5-1 and TRBJ2-1; a weak D match, TRBD2 (6 bases). Trimming shortened V by 4 bases and J by 0 bases, and 11 bases separated the two germline ends. The CDR3 length is 15 residues. CDR1 and CDR2 (germline): SGHRS, YFSETQ. The CDR3 spells CASSVAASSYNEQFF. DNA for the CDR3: TGCGCCAGCAGCGTAGCGGCAAGCTCCTACAATGAGCAGTTCTTC.

The chain recombines TRBV9 with TRBJ2-7; 7 bases line up with TRBD2. The V and J ends lost 4 bases and 1 base, in that order; junction bases with no gene match: 5. The CDR3 loop spans 14 amino acids. From germline, CDR1 is SGDLS and CDR2 YYNGEE. This CDR3 is CASSPGTMSYEQYF. In DNA form, the CDR3 reads TGTGCCAGCAGCCCGGGGACTATGTCCTACGAGCAGTACTTC.

The chain is built from TRBV21-1 and TRBJ1-1; whether TRBD1, the table's D call, matches the DNA was not checked. TRBV21-1 is a documented pseudogene. This CDR3 is 15 amino acids long. The chain's CDR3 is CASIDRGFMNTEAFF. The CDR3 DNA is TGTGCCAGCATCGACAGGGGGTTTATGAACACTGAAGCTTTCTTT.

The rearrangement joins TRBV10-1 to TRBJ2-1, with 7 bases that match TRBD2. Trimming took 5 bases from V and 9 from J; bases not matched to a gene: 10. CDR1 and CDR2 (germline): WNHNN, SYGVQD (reference sequence). CDR3 length: 14 amino acids. For the CDR3, the DNA is TGCGCCAGCAGTCACTCCGGGACTACCCGTGAGCAGTTCTTC. As protein: CASSHSGTTREQFF.

V gene TRBV28 combines with J gene TRBJ2-3; maybe TRBD2 (7 bases). CDR1 is MDHEN and CDR2 is SYDVKM in the germline V gene. The CDR3 has 17 amino acids. V gave up 4 bases and J gave up 2 bases, with 19 bases separating them. Here the CDR3 reads CASSSQRDKRNTDTQYF. The CDR3 DNA reads TGTGCCAGCAGTTCCCAGCGGGACAAAAGGAACACAGATACGCAGTATTTT. Looking up the rest from reference TRBV28 and TRBJ2-3 gives the full variable domain: DVKVTQSSRYLVKRTGEKVFLECVQDMDHENMFWYRQDPGLGLRLIYFSYDVKMKEKGDIPEGYSVSREKKERFSLILESASTNQTSMYLCASSSQRDKRNTDTQYFGPGTRLTVL.

There are a few counts of this clone. The chain joins TRBV11-2 to TRBJ2-3; TRBD2 matches 7 bases. V lost 4 bases and J lost 5; bases outside the gene matches: 12. The CDR3 spans 16 residues. Germline loops: CDR1 SGHAT, CDR2 FQNNGV. CDR3 coding DNA: TGTGCCAGCAGCTCCGCCCTTGCGGGAGCTGGAGATACGCAGTATTTT. It is translated as CASSSALAGAGDTQYF. The full variable domain, in which reference TRBV11-2 and TRBJ2-3 provide the parts outside the CDR3, is EAGVAQSPRYKIIEKRQSVAFWCNPISGHATLYWYQQILGQGPKLLIQFQNNGVVDDSQLPKDRFSAERLKGVDSTLKIQPAKLEDSAVYLCASSSALAGAGDTQYFGPGTRLTVL.

This clone has just a few counts. The chain combines TRBV12-5 with TRBJ2-3, with TRBD2 matching over 11 bases. The J segment lost 5 bases and the V segment lost 6 bases, leaving 7 bases of the junction unmatched. Germline CDR1 LGHNT, CDR2 FRNRAP. The CDR3 length is 15 residues. CDR3: CASGPGLAVGDTQYF. The CDR3, as DNA: TGTGCTAGTGGCCCGGGACTAGCGGTAGGAGATACGCAGTATTTT. Together with reference TRBV12-5 and TRBJ2-3, the CDR3 gives the full variable domain: DARVTQTPRHKVTEMGQEVTMRCQPILGHNTVFWYRQTMMQGLELLAYFRNRAPLDDSGMPKDRFSAEMPDATLATLKIQPSEPRDSAVYFCASGPGLAVGDTQYFGPGTRLTVL.

The chain couples TRBV29-1 to TRBJ2-3; 10 bases are a match to TRBD2. CDR3 length equals 14 residues. Per the germline V gene, CDR1 is SQVTM and CDR2 is ANQGSEA. J gave up 9 bases and V 2 bases, and 8 bases lay outside the gene matches. CDR3 sequence reads: CSVELAGDRGTQYF. CDR3 coding DNA: TGCAGCGTTGAACTAGCGGGGGACCGAGGAACGCAGTATTTT.

This chain uses TRBV27 with TRBJ2-7; 7 bases fit TRBD1. With V trimmed by 6 bases and J by 4 bases, 9 bases remained unmatched. Germline CDR1 and CDR2: MNHEY and SMNVEV (reference sequence). There are 14 residues in the CDR3. The CDR3, as DNA: TGTGCCAGCAGCTCGGGACAGCTGAGATACGAGCAGTACTTC. Translating gives CASSSGQLRYEQYF.

The chain couples TRBV2 to TRBJ1-2; 8 nucleotides line up with TRBD1. This CDR3 has 14 amino acids. Unmatched junction bases numbered 7, after V lost 2 bases and J lost 8 bases. In germline, CDR1 is SNHLY, CDR2 FYNNEI. CDR3: CASSEFRTGSGYTF. The CDR3 coding sequence is TGTGCCAGCAGTGAATTTAGGACAGGGAGCGGCTACACCTTC.

This rearrangement joins TRBV12-3 or TRBV12-4 to TRBJ1-2, with a possible D match to TRBD1 (6 bases). The CDR3 has 12 amino acids. V was trimmed by 6 bases and J by 4 bases, leaving 9 bases between them. CDR3 nucleotide sequence: TGTGCCAGCAGCCCGGACAGCTATGGCTACACCTTC. This codes for CASSPDSYGYTF.

This clone was seen only once. The chain is built from TRBV27 and TRBJ2-1, with 15 bases lining up with TRBD2. There are 16 residues in the CDR3. V lost 4 bases, J lost 7 bases, and 5 bases stayed unmatched. CDR1 MNHEY and CDR2 SMNVEV come from the germline V gene (reference sequence). The CDR3 region has the DNA TGTGCCAGCAGTTGGGGACTAGCGGGGGGCCCGAATGAGCAGTTCTTC. Amino acid sequence: CASSWGLAGGPNEQFF.

This clone was detected a few times. This chain links TRBV10-2 with TRBJ2-2, with D perhaps TRBD2 (6 bases). The CDR3 has 15 residues. Germline-derived CDR1 and CDR2 are WSHSY and SAAADI. Trimming shortened V by 4 bases and J by 2 bases, and 11 bases separated the two germline ends. The CDR3 DNA reads TGCGCCAGCAGTGTGCCCGGGGGAAACACCGGGGAGCTGTTTTTT. Encoded protein: CASSVPGGNTGELFF.

The CDR3 DNA reads as TGTGCCAGCAGTGAATACAGGAAGATTCAGTACTTC. Translating it yields CASSEYRKIQYF. V and J are TRBV6-1 and TRBJ2-4, with D possibly being TRBD1 (5 bases). V shed 2 bases and J shed 10 bases, with 9 bases lying between them. The germline gives CDR1 MNHNS, CDR2 SASEGT. The CDR3 consists of 12 residues.

V and J are TRBV7-2 and TRBJ2-7, with 7 bases lining up with TRBD2. V was pared by 1 base and J by 1 base, with 7 bases of the junction left unmatched. Germline-derived CDR1 and CDR2 are SGHTA and FQGNSA. The CDR3 covers 16 residues. This CDR3 reads CASSLDIAGRSYEQYF. The CDR3 DNA follows: TGTGCCAGCAGCTTAGACATAGCGGGTCGTTCCTACGAGCAGTACTTC.

The chain employs TRBV4-2 and TRBJ2-1, with 9 bases fitting TRBD2. Trimming removed 0 bases from V and 2 bases from J; junction bases left unmatched: 11. Germline assignment: CDR1 LGHNA and CDR2 YNFKEQ. There are 19 residues in the CDR3. The CDR3 bases are TGTGCCAGCAGCCAAGACGGCTTCACCGGGACTAGCCCCTACAATGAGCAGTTCTTC. This codes for CASSQDGFTGTSPYNEQFF.

The V gene is TRBV19, the J gene TRBJ2-5; 9 nucleotides align to TRBD1. Unmatched junction bases numbered 7, after V lost 4 bases and J lost 4 bases. Germline V lookup: CDR1 LNHDA, CDR2 SQIVND (reference sequence). The CDR3 is 15 amino acids. In DNA form, the CDR3 reads TGTGCCAGTAGTAGGGGACAGGGACGCGGAGAGACCCAGTACTTC. Its protein is CASSRGQGRGETQYF.